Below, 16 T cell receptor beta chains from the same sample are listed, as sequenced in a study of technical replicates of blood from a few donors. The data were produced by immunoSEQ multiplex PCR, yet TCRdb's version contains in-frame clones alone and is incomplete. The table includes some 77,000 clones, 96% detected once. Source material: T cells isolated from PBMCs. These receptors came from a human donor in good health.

The CDR3 sequence: CASSQSGGVSTDTQYF. The CDR3 region has the DNA TGCGCCAGCAGCCAATCGGGGGGGGTTAGCACAGATACGCAGTATTTT. The chain recombines TRBV4-3 with TRBJ2-3, with 8 bases aligning to TRBD2. Germline-derived CDR1 and CDR2 are LGHNA and YSLEER. The V gene end was trimmed by 2 bases and the J gene end by 0 bases; junction bases not matched to a gene: 4. This CDR3 region has 16 residues.

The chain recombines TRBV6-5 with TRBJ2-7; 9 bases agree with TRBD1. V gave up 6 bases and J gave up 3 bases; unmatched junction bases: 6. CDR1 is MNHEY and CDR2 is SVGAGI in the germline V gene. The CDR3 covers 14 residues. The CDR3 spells CASRKQGADYEQYF. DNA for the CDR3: TGTGCCAGCAGAAAACAGGGGGCCGACTACGAGCAGTACTTC.

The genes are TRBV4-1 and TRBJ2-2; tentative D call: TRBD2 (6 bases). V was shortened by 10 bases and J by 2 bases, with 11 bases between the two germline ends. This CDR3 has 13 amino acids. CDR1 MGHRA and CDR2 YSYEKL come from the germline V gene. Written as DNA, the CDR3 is TGCGCCACCTGGGACTTTAACACCGGGGAGCTGTTTTTT. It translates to CATWDFNTGELFF.

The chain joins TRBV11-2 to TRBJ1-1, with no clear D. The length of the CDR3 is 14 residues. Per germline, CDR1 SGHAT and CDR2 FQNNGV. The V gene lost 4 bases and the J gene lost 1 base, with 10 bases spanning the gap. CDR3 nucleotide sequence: TGTGCCAGCAGCTCGCCGGGGAGGAACACTGAAGCTTTCTTT. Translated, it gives CASSSPGRNTEAFF.

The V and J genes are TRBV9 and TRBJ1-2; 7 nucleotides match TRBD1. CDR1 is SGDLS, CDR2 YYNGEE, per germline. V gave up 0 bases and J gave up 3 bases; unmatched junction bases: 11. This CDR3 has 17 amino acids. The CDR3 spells CASSVVGTVNNHYGYTF. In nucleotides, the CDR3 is TGTGCCAGCAGCGTAGTCGGGACAGTAAACAATCACTATGGCTACACCTTC.

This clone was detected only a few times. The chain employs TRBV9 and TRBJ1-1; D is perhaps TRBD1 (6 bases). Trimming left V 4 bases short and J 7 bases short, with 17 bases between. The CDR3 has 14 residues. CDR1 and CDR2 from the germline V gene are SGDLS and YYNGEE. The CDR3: CASSTVGGRGEAFF. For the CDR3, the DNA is TGTGCCAGCAGCACAGTGGGGGGGCGCGGTGAAGCTTTCTTT.

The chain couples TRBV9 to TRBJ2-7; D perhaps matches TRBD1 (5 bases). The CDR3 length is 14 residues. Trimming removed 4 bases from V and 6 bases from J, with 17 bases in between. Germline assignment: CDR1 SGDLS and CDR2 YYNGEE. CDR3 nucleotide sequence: TGTGCCAGCAGCCCCCGCCAGGGATCTTTCGAGCAGTACTTC. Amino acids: CASSPRQGSFEQYF.

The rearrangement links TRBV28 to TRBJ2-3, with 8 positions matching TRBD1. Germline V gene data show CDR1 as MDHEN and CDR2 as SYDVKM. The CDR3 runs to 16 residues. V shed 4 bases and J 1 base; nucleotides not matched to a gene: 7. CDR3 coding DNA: TGTGCCAGCAGTTCCCCTGGACAGGGCGGCACAGATACGCAGTATTTT. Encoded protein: CASSSPGQGGTDTQYF.

The CDR3 loop is CASSHGAGEGLNNEQFF. The CDR3 nucleotides are TGTGCCAGCAGCCATGGGGCGGGAGAGGGTCTAAACAATGAGCAGTTCTTC. The chain joins TRBV9 to TRBJ2-1; 7 nucleotides line up with TRBD2. Trimming removed 4 bases from V and 5 bases from J; junction bases left unmatched: 15. This CDR3 is built from 17 residues. Germline V CDR1 and CDR2: SGDLS, YYNGEE.

CDR3 nucleotide sequence: TGTGCCAGCAGCCTGCCGGCAGGGGTTGACGAGCAGTACTTC. This codes for CASSLPAGVDEQYF. This rearrangement joins TRBV7-3 to TRBJ2-7, with a tentative D call TRBD1 (6 bases). Trimming cost V 5 bases and J 5 bases, with 16 bases left between them. CDR1 SGHTA and CDR2 FQGTGA come from the germline V gene. CDR3 length: 14 amino acids. The complete variable domain, with remaining parts taken from reference TRBV7-3 and TRBJ2-7, reads GAGVSQTPSNKVTEKGKYVELRCDPISGHTALYWYRQSLGQGPEFLIYFQGTGAADDSGLPNDRFFAVRPEGSVSTLKIQRTERGDSAVYLCASSLPAGVDEQYFGPGTRLTVT.

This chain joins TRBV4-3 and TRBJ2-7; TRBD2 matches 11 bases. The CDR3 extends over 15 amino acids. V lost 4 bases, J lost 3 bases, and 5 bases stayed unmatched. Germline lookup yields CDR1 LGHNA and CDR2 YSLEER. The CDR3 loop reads CASSPHGLAGYEQYF. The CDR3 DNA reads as TGCGCCAGCAGCCCGCACGGACTAGCGGGCTACGAGCAGTACTTC.

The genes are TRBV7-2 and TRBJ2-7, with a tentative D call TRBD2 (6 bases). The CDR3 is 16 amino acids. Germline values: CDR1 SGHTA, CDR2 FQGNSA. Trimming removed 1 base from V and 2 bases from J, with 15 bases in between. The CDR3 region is CASSLERGFRAYEQYF. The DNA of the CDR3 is TGTGCCAGCAGCTTAGAACGGGGGTTCCGCGCCTACGAGCAGTACTTC.

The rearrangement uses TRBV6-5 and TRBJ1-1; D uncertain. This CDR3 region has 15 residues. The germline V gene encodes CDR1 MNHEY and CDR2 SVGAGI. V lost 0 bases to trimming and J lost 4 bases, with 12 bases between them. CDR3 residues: CASSYSAEGSTEAFF. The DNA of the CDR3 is TGTGCCAGCAGTTACTCGGCGGAGGGCTCCACTGAAGCTTTCTTT.

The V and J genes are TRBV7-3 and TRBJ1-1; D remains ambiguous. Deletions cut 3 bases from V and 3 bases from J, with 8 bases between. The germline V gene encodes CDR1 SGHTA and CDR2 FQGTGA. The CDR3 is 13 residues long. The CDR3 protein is CASSFRTDTEAFF. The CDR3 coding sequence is TGTGCCAGCAGCTTTAGAACAGACACTGAAGCTTTCTTT.

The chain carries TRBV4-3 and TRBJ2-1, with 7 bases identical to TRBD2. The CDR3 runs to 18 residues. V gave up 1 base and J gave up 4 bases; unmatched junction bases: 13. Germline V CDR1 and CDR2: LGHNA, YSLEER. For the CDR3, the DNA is TGCGCCAGCAGCCAAGCTTCCCTTCTAGCGGCATCTTACAATGAGCAGTTCTTC. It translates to CASSQASLLAASYNEQFF.

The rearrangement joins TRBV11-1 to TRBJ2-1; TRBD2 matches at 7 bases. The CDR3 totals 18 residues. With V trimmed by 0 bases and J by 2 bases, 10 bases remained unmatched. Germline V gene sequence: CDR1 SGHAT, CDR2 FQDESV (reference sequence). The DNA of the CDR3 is TGTGCCAGCAGCTTAGCTAGCGGGCATAGTATCACCTACAATGAGCAGTTCTTC. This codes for CASSLASGHSITYNEQFF.